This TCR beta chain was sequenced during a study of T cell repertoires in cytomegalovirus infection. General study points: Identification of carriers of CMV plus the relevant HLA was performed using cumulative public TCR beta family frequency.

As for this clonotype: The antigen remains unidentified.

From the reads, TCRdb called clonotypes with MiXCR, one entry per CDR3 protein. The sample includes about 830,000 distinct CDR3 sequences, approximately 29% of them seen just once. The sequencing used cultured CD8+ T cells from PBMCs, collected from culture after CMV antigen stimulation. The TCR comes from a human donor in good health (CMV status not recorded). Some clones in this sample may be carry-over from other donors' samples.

CDR3: CASSQGAGGSTEAFF. As DNA, the CDR3 is TGCGCCAGCAGCCAAGGCGCGGGGGGAAGCACTGAAGCTTTCTTT. The chain is built from TRBV4-1 and TRBJ1-1; D is perhaps TRBD1 (5 bases). Trimming took off 1 base at V and 4 bases at J, with 13 bases between the two ends. The CDR3 has 15 residues. Germline assignment: CDR1 MGHRA and CDR2 YSYEKL.